This TCR beta chain was documented in a study of T cells in women clearing cervical HPV infection (dated by TCRdb to 2016 to 2019). With respect to the entire study: The cases were approximately 23 women with histologically confirmed HPV16-related CIN3 or worse, and 2 of those women had invasive cancers. Cases were matched to controls by age within five years and by the year the sample was collected. As quality controls, five blinded duplicates were added to each group, bringing the total to roughly 60 samples made up of around 50 participants and some ten replicates. HLA typing was available for only a few women, so HLA type could not be excluded as a confounder. Median age was about 32 years in cases versus approximately 37 in controls, and baseline characteristics did not differ significantly. Blood from cases was drawn at the visit where the lesion was first identified, while blood from controls was drawn once the infection was no longer detected. Controls were around 23 women whose single incident HPV16 infection cleared within 12 months without precancer or cancer developing. Nested within Costa Rica's Guanacaste HPV Natural History Study, an exploratory proof-of-principle case-control study compared TCR repertoires across cervical HPV16 outcomes. Among cases, blood sampling occurred a median of 149 days after lesion detection, with an interquartile range of roughly 90 to 200 days. In the parent cohort, 10,000 to 11,000 women aged 18 or older were enrolled in Guanacaste, Costa Rica, during about 1992 to 1994 and then followed for less than 8 years.

Study-level results and caveats: Because of the cross-sectional design, the study could not determine whether the associations came before infection or resulted from infection, and neither effector/memory subsets nor HPV-specific T cells were isolated. CIN3+ cases had significantly higher TCR repertoire richness than controls across sequencing depths, but evenness did not differ between the groups. Because the number of T cells per sample was unknown, the richness differences could reflect varying T-cell content rather than repertoire biology. Random forest classifiers combining richness and V gene abundances distinguished cases from controls with an estimated AUC of around 0.79. Lower TRBV6-7 relative abundance was observed in cases than in controls (0.11% versus 0.16%; Bonferroni P = 0.0008).

Worth noting for this clone: Its antigen is still unknown. The read terminates 3 residues before the CDR3 end, so the remaining end is supplied by the germline J gene.

The immunoSEQ assay used multiplex PCR to amplify TCR beta CDR3 regions from an average of around 1,200 ng of genomic DNA per sample. The assay corrected primer bias using a complete synthetic TCR repertoire to establish an amplification baseline. The amplicons were sequenced using the Illumina platform. The original pipeline was this. Error correction of the sequences involved clustering with frequency ratios plus a modified nearest-neighbor algorithm, after which the sequences were analyzed in the immunoSEQ Analyzer using IMGT gene definitions. At each rarefaction depth, TCR richness and evenness were averaged across 20 rarefaction repeats, and any sample with fewer sequences than the depth was left out. Wilcoxon rank sum tests with FDR correction were used to compare relative abundances of V, D and J genes between the groups. In the blinded duplicates, the intraclass correlation was 90% to 96% for TCR richness and averaged 76.4% across fewer than 80 gene segments. In TCRdb, the immuneACCESS table is reduced to in-frame sequences with V and J assigned. These tables do not hold every clone; where another copy was compared, an unresolved V gene accounts for under half, and the others remain unexplained. That table is the source of V, J and clone size, and D and trimming were worked out from the DNA. Per the sample table, the count is about 9,200 clones. Of the sample, over 8% falls within the top ten clones.

Every participant had a single incident cervical HPV16 infection, and prevalent HPV16 infections were excluded. Cervical HPV DNA was detected with MY09/MY11 PCR, and genotyping was done with dot-blot hybridization. Fifteen mL of heparinized blood were centrifuged, and the buffy coat was aliquoted, frozen at -30°C, then stored at -80°C. QIAGEN kits were used to extract genomic DNA from the buffy coat specimens. Reading the germline V gene (reference sequence) gives CDR1 DFQATT and CDR2 SNEGSKA. The CDR3 spans 13 residues, from the cysteine through the phenylalanine. The 30 bases shown cover part of the CDR3, and their frame starts at base 1. The germline V and J ends show losses of 3 bases and 9 bases respectively, and no gene match explains 7 bases of the junction.

The origin of this receptor is a woman aged 18 to 75 with a cervical HPV16 infection that either progressed to CIN3+ or cleared (not recorded which). The material sequenced was blood buffy coat. The rearrangement joined TRBV20-1 to TRBJ1-5; TRBD1 lines up with 8 middle nucleotides. This receptor carries the CDR3 CSASGDRNGPQHF. Incomplete CDR3 DNA: TGCAGTGCTAGTGGGGACAGGAACGGGCCC.